Listed here are 21 T cell receptor beta chains from one sample, sequenced in a study of cytomegalovirus exposure and HLA in healthy donors. The PCR contained 60 Vbeta and 13 Jbeta primers. The protocol was immunoSEQ multiplex PCR, while the TCRdb copy is restricted to in-frame clones and leaves out a portion. The sample carries 150,000 to 200,000 clones, about 75% recorded once. Material: PBMCs. These receptors all stem from a woman aged 40-49 years in good health and CMV-seropositive.

The chain couples TRBV7-6 to TRBJ2-7; TRBD1 aligns across 10 bases. The V segment lost 4 bases and the J segment 3 bases; nucleotides outside the gene matches: 6. This CDR3 spans 15 amino acids. CDR1 is SGHVS, CDR2 FNYEAQ, per germline. CDR3 amino acids: CASSSKRTGGYEQYF. As DNA, the CDR3 is TGTGCCAGCAGCTCAAAACGGACAGGGGGCTACGAGCAGTACTTC.

The V and J genes are TRBV28 and TRBJ2-7, with 8 bases matching TRBD1. The germline V gene has CDR1 MDHEN and CDR2 SYDVKM. The V gene end was trimmed by 2 bases and the J gene end by 7 bases; junction bases not matched to a gene: 7. The length of the CDR3 is 14 residues. CDR3 sequence: CASSLGTGPREQYF. CDR3 sequence (DNA): TGTGCCAGCAGTTTAGGGACAGGACCCAGAGAGCAGTACTTC.

The chain joins TRBV27 to TRBJ2-7, with TRBD1 matching 9 bases. Germline CDR1 is MNHEY and CDR2 is SMNVEV (reference sequence). The CDR3 has 14 residues. V dropped 6 bases and J dropped 6; count of bases not matched to a gene: 9. Written as DNA, the CDR3 is TGTGCCAGCAGGCTGGGGACAGGGTCTTGCGAGCAGTACTTC. Amino acids: CASRLGTGSCEQYF.

The rearrangement joins TRBV28 to TRBJ1-1; D might be TRBD1 (6 bases). Trimming pared 5 bases from V and 7 bases from J, leaving 14 bases between. The CDR3 runs 13 residues. Germline V lookup: CDR1 MDHEN, CDR2 SYDVKM. The CDR3 bases are TGTGCCAGCAGTCTACCGACAGGCTTTGAAGCTTTCTTT. Its translation is CASSLPTGFEAFF.

The rearrangement uses TRBV29-1 and TRBJ1-1, with no clear D. CDR3 length: 12 amino acids. Looked up from germline, CDR1 is SQVTM and CDR2 is ANQGSEA. V was shortened by 5 bases and J by 0 bases, with 7 bases between the two germline ends. The CDR3 sequence is CSVLIVNTEAFF. DNA for the CDR3: TGCAGCGTTCTTATTGTGAACACTGAAGCTTTCTTT.

CDR3 bases: TGCAGCGCCGGCGGGTCGAGCACAGATACGCAGTATTTT. Translation: CSAGGSSTDTQYF. This rearrangement joins TRBV29-1 to TRBJ2-3; D is possibly TRBD2 (5 bases). With 7 bases removed from V and 0 bases from J, the gap between germline ends came to 11 bases. Germline CDR1 and CDR2: SQVTM and ANQGSEA. This CDR3 has 13 amino acids.

This chain links TRBV15 with TRBJ2-1, with 9 bases aligning to TRBD2. The CDR3 has 16 residues. Germline CDR1 LNHNV, CDR2 YYDKDF (reference sequence). J gave up 9 bases and V 4 bases, and 13 bases lay outside the gene matches. The CDR3 DNA reads as TGTGCCACCAGCATCAACGGCGGGAGGGCCTCCGGTGAGCAGTTCTTC. This translates into CATSINGGRASGEQFF.

The chain's CDR3 is CASSLAAQREGVYEQYF. The CDR3 DNA sequence: TGTGCCAGCAGCTTAGCAGCACAGCGGGAGGGCGTGTACGAGCAGTACTTC. The chain couples TRBV7-9 to TRBJ2-7, with 10 bases lining up with TRBD2. Trimming cost V 0 bases and J 4 bases; bases outside gene matches: 9. The length of the CDR3 is 17 residues. From germline, CDR1 is SEHNR and CDR2 FQNEAQ (reference sequence).

The chain recombines TRBV7-9 with TRBJ2-1; D possibly corresponds to TRBD1 (5 bases). Germline V gene data show CDR1 as SEHNR and CDR2 as FQNEAQ (reference sequence). V shed 1 base and J shed 8 bases, with 12 bases lying between them. The CDR3 is 14 residues long. The CDR3 reads CASSLGLGVDEQFF. The DNA for the CDR3 is TGTGCCAGCAGCTTAGGGCTAGGGGTCGATGAGCAGTTCTTC.

The CDR3 DNA follows: TGCGCCAGCAGTGATAGGACTAGCGGGAGGGTTGACGAGCAGTACTTC. Amino acid sequence: CASSDRTSGRVDEQYF. The chain combines TRBV10-2 with TRBJ2-7; 15 nucleotides align to TRBD2. Germline CDR1 and CDR2: WSHSY and SAAADI. This CDR3 contains 16 residues. Trimming at V came to 3 bases and at J to 5 bases, leaving 5 bases not matched to a gene.

The rearrangement joins TRBV6-4 to TRBJ1-5; 7 bases agree with TRBD1. This CDR3 spans 15 amino acids. Germline values: CDR1 MRHNA, CDR2 SNTAGT. V lost 11 bases and J lost 2; bases outside the gene matches: 12. CDR3 DNA sequence: TGTGCCCCGGCCGTGGCAGGGGGTTGCAATCAGCCCCAGCATTTT. Amino acid sequence: CAPAVAGGCNQPQHF.

The V gene is TRBV19, the J gene TRBJ1-5; 7 bases map to TRBD1. The CDR3 consists of 14 residues. The germline V gene has CDR1 LNHDA and CDR2 SQIVND (reference sequence). Trimming cost V 3 bases and J 3 bases; bases outside gene matches: 2. The CDR3 loop reads CASSMGQFNQPQHF. The CDR3 DNA follows: TGTGCCAGTAGTATGGGACAGTTCAATCAGCCCCAGCATTTT.

The gene calls are TRBV7-2 and TRBJ1-2, with D possibly TRBD1 on 5 matching bases. The germline V gene has CDR1 SGHTA and CDR2 FQGNSA. V dropped 1 base and J dropped 4 bases, with 13 bases sitting between them. CDR3 size: 15 residues. The CDR3 protein is CASSLGQNDLYGYTF. In DNA form, the CDR3 reads TGTGCCAGCAGCTTAGGACAGAACGATCTCTATGGCTACACCTTC.

The chain couples TRBV29-1 to TRBJ2-5, with TRBD2 identical over 10 bases. In germline, CDR1 is SQVTM, CDR2 ANQGSEA. Trimming removed 4 bases from V and 4 bases from J; junction bases left unmatched: 6. The CDR3 covers 14 residues. The CDR3 protein is CSVGSGRALETQYF. The CDR3 bases are TGCAGCGTTGGGAGCGGGAGGGCCTTAGAGACCCAGTACTTC.

This chain connects TRBV7-8 to TRBJ2-7, with D possibly TRBD2 on 5 matching bases. CDR1 and CDR2 (germline): SGHVS, FQNEAQ. This CDR3 spans 16 amino acids. Trimming removed 3 bases from V and 7 bases from J, with 22 bases in between. CDR3 residues: CASSFIVRSGYGEQYF. The CDR3 region has the DNA TGTGCCAGCAGCTTTATTGTCCGGAGCGGTTACGGGGAGCAGTACTTC.

V usage is TRBV27 and J usage is TRBJ1-2; D possibly corresponds to TRBD1 (6 bases). The V gene's germline CDR1 is MNHEY and CDR2 SMNVEV (reference sequence). Trimming cost V 2 bases and J 9 bases, with 16 bases left between them. This CDR3 is 14 amino acids long. The CDR3 sequence: CASSLGGAGASYTF. The CDR3, as DNA: TGTGCCAGCAGTTTAGGGGGGGCTGGGGCAAGCTACACCTTC.

The chain uses TRBV15 and TRBJ2-7; no clear D gene. The CDR3 extends over 13 amino acids. Deletions cut 1 base from V and 7 bases from J, with 11 bases between. In germline, CDR1 is LNHNV, CDR2 YYDKDF (reference sequence). The CDR3 protein is CATSRAPECEQYF. CDR3 bases: TGTGCCACCAGCAGAGCCCCGGAGTGTGAGCAGTACTTC. Supplemented by reference TRBV15 and TRBJ2-7, the full variable domain reads DAMVIQNPRYQVTQFGKPVTLSCSQTLNHNVMYWYQQKSSQAPKLLFHYYDKDFNNEADTPDNFQSRRPNTSFCFLDIRSPGLGDTAMYLCATSRAPECEQYFGPGTRLTVT.

Only a few counts were recorded for this clone. The chain joins TRBV9 to TRBJ2-7; 9 positions match TRBD1. V lost 4 bases and J lost 3; bases outside the gene matches: 8. This CDR3 contains 15 residues. The germline gives CDR1 SGDLS, CDR2 YYNGEE. The CDR3 sequence is CASSLGTGIYYEQYF. CDR3 in DNA: TGTGCCAGCAGCCTTGGGACAGGGATATACTACGAGCAGTACTTC.

In its sample, this clone was seen a few times. The chain combines TRBV7-2 with TRBJ1-5; 11 nucleotides line up with TRBD1. CDR1 is SGHTA, CDR2 FQGNSA, per germline. The CDR3 is 15 amino acids. V lost 0 bases and J lost 6; bases outside the gene matches: 1. In nucleotides, the CDR3 is TGTGCCAGCAGCTTAGCGGGACAGGGGGGTCAGCCCCAGCATTTT. This encodes CASSLAGQGGQPQHF.

The rearrangement joins TRBV29-1 to TRBJ1-2; D is uncertain. This CDR3 contains 12 residues. Trimming pared 5 bases from V and 8 bases from J, leaving 15 bases between. Germline CDR1 SQVTM, CDR2 ANQGSEA. The CDR3 DNA follows: TGCAGCGTTAGAACCTCAGGCGAGGGCTACACCTTC. This codes for CSVRTSGEGYTF.

The chain carries TRBV4-2 and TRBJ2-1; 7 nucleotides line up with TRBD2. The V and J ends lost 3 bases and 3 bases, in that order; junction bases with no gene match: 5. CDR3 length equals 15 residues. Per the germline V gene, CDR1 is LGHNA and CDR2 is YNFKEQ. The CDR3 DNA sequence: TGTGCCAGCAGCCAGGCGGGCGGGAGCTACAATGAGCAGTTCTTC. This encodes CASSQAGGSYNEQFF.